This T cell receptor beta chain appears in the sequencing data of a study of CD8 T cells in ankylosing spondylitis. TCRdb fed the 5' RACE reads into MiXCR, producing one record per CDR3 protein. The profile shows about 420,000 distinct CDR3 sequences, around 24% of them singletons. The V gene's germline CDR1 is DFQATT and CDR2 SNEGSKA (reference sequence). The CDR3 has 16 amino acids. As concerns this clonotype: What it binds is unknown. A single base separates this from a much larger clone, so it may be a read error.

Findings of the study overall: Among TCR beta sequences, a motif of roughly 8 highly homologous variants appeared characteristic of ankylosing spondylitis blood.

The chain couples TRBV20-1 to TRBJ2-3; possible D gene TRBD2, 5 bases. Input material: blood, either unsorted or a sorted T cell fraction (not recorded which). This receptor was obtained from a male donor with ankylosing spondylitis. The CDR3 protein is CCARTPRSGWADTQYF. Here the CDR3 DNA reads TGCTGTGCTAGGACCCCCAGGTCGGGGTGGGCAGATACGCAGTATTTT.